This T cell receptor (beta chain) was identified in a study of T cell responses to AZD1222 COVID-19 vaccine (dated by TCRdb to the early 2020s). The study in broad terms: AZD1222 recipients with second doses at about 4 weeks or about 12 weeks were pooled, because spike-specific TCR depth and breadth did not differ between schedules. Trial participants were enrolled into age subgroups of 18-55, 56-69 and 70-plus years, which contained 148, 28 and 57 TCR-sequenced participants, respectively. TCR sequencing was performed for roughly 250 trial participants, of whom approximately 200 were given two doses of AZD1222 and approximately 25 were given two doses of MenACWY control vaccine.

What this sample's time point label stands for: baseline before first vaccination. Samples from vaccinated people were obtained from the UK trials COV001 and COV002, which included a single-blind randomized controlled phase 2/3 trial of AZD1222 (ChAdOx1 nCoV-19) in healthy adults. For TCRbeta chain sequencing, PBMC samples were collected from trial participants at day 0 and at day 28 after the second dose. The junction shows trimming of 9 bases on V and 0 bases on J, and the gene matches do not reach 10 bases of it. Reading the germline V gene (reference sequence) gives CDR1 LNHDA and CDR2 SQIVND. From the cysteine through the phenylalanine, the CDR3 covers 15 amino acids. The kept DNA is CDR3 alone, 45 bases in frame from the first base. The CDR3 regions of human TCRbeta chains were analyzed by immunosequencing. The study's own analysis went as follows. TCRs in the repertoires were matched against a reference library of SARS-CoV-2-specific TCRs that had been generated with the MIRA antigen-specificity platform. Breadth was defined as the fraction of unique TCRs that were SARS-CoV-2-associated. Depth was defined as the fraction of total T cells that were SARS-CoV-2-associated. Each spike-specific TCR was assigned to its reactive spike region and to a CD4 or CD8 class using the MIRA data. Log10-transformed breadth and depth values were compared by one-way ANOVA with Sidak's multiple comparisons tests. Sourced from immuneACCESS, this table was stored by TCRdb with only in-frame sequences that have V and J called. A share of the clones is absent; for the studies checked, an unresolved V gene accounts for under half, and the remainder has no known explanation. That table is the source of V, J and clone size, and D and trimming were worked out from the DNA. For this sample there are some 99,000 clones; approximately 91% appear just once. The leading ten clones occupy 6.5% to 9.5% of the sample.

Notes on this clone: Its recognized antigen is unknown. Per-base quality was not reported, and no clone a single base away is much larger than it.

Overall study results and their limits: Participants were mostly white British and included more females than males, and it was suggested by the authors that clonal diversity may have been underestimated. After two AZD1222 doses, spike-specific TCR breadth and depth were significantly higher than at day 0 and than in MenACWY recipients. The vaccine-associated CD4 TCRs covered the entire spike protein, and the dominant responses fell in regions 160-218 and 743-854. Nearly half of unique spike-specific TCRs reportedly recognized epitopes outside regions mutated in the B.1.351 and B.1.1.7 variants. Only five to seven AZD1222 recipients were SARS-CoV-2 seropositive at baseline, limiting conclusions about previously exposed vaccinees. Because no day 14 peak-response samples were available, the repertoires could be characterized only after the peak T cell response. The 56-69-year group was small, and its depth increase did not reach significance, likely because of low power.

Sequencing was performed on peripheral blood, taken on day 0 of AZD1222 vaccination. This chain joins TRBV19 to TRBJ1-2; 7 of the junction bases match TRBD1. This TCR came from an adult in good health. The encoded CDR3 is CASADTGTANYGYTF. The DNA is TGTGCCAGCGCAGATACCGGGACAGCTAACTATGGCTACACCTTC.